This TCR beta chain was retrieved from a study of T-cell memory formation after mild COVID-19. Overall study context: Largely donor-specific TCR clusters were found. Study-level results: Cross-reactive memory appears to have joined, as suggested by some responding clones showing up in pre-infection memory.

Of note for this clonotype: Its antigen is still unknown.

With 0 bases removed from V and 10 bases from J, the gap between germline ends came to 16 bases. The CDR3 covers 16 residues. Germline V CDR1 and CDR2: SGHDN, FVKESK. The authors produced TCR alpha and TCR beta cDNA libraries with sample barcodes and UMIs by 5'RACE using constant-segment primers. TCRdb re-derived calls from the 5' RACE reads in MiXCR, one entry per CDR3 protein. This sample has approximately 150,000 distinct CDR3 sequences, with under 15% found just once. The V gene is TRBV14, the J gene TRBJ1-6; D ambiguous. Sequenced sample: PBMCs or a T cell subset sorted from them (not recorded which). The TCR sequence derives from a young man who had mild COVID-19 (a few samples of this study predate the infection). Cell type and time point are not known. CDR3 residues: CASSQDLADSGSPLHF. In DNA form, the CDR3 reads TGTGCCAGCAGCCAAGATCTCGCGGACTCCGGATCACCCCTCCACTTT.